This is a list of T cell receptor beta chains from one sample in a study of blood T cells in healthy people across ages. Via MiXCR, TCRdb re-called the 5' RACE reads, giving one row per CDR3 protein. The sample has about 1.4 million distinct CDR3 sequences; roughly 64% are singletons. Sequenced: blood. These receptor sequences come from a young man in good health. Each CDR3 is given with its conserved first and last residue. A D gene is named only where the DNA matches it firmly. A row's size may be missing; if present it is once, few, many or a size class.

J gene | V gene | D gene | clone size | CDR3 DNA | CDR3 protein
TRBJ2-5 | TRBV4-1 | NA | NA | TGCGCCAGCAGCCAAGAAGGCGGGACTTTCCAAGAGACCCAGTACTTC | CASSQEGGTFQETQYF
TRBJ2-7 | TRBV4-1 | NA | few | TGCGCCAGCAGCCAATACGGGGACTCCTACGAGCAGTACTTC | CASSQYGDSYEQYF
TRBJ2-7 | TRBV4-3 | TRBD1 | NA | TGCGCCAGCAGCCAAGAGATGACAGGGATACCCGAGCAGTACTTC | CASSQEMTGIPEQYF
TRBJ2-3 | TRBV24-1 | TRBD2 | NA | TGTGCCACCAGTGATCCGAGCGGGGGGGCCAAAGATACTCAGTATTTT | CATSDPSGGAKDTQYF
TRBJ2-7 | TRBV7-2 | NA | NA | TGTGCCAGCAGCTCCGAGATCTACGAGCAGTACTTC | CASSSEIYEQYF
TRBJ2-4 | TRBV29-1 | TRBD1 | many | TGCAGCGTTAGCCAGGACAGGGAGGTGAACATTCAGTACTTC | CSVSQDREVNIQYF
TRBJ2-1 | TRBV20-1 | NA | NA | TGCAGTGCTGTCCTGCGGAGCTACAATGAGCAGTTCTTC | CSAVLRSYNEQFF
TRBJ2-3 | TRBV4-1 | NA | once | TGCGCCAGCAGCCAAGAGTCTGGTAGCACAGATACGCAGTATTTT | CASSQESGSTDTQYF
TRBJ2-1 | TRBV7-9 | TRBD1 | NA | TGTGCCTGCAGTTCCCGACAGGGAGCCTACAATGAGCAGTTCTTC | CACSSRQGAYNEQFF
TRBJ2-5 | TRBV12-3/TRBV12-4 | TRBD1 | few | TGTGCCAGCAGTCCCTGGACAGGGGGCTTGGAGACCCAGTACTTC | CASSPWTGGLETQYF
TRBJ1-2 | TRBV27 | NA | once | TGTGCCACCCTGTCGGGCCGCTATGGCTACACCTTC | CATLSGRYGYTF
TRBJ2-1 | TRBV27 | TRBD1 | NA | TGTGCCAGCAGTCCCCAGGGGGACTCCTACAATGAGCAGTTCTTC | CASSPQGDSYNEQFF
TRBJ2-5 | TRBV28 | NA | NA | TGTGCCAGCAGCCGTAGTGGCGGAACCTACAATGGGCAGTACTTC | CASSRSGGTYNGQYF
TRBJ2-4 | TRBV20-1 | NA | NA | TGCAGTTGGGACACTTTAGCCAAAAACATTCAGTACTTC | CSWDTLAKNIQYF